The sequence of this TCR beta chain was determined in a study of CD4 and CD8 cells across lung adenocarcinoma regions. The CDR3 sequence is 12 residues long. The germline V gene has CDR1 LGHDT and CDR2 YNNKEL (reference sequence). V lost 3 bases and J lost 6, with 6 bases in between. The patients had localized lung adenocarcinoma, a non-small cell subtype. TCRdb reanalysed the PCR reads using MiXCR and keeps one entry per CDR3 protein. This table holds under 25,000 distinct CDR3 sequences, over 50% found once. Sequencing used CD8+ T cells from the center of a lung tumor. The chain links TRBV3-1 to TRBJ2-1, with D possibly being TRBD2 (6 bases). This clonotype was obtained from a female donor with lung adenocarcinoma. The CD4 and CD8 labels of this study may be unreliable. The CDR3 here is CASSQTSNEQFF. The CDR3 region has the DNA TGTGCCAGCAGCCAGACTAGCAATGAGCAGTTCTTC.